Sequencing of this T cell receptor beta chain was carried out in a study of cytomegalovirus exposure and HLA in healthy donors. Nominally healthy donors were sampled, though unrecorded immune exposures were likely. Use of 60 Vbeta and 13 Jbeta primers characterized the PCR. The table came from immunoSEQ multiplex PCR; TCRdb's copy has only in-frame clones and leaves some out. The profile covers approximately 140,000 clones, with roughly three quarters appearing a single time and approximately 1.5% taken by the ten largest. Study-level points and caveats: CMV antigen specificity was confirmed in vitro for three CMV-associated chains. A prior analysis recorded that most TCR beta V segments were productive about 87% or about 30% of the time. 150 or so TCR beta chains were listed as cytomegalovirus-associated.

Comments on this clone: The target antigen is unknown.

The sequenced sample consisted of PBMCs. The source of this sequence is a woman aged 18-30 years in good health and CMV-seronegative.

The CDR3 DNA is TGTGCCAGTCGATGGACTAGCGGATTATCCTACAATGAGCAGTTCTTC. It yields the protein CASRWTSGLSYNEQFF. The V gene is TRBV19, the J gene TRBJ2-1; 10 nucleotides agree with TRBD2. CDR1 and CDR2 from the germline V gene are LNHDA and SQIVND (reference sequence). V lost 8 bases to trimming and J lost 1 base; unmatched junction nucleotides: 8. The CDR3 extends over 16 amino acids.